This note documents a single TCR beta chain sequence. Antigen unknown. The CDR3 has 11 residues. V lost 4 bases, J lost 5 bases, and 8 bases lay in between. CDR1 is GTSNPN, CDR2 SVGIG, per germline (reference sequence). This sample is part of a study of cytomegalovirus exposure and HLA in healthy donors. Whole-study findings and limits: Analysis was carried out at a later point, and it linked a missense DCLRE1C variant to TCR beta V- and J-gene trimming. Per a prior analysis, the majority of TCR beta V segments were productive roughly 87% or roughly 30% of the time. In a later analysis, compared with equally common non-associated chains, HLA-associated beta chains were more expanded.

In the PCR, 60 Vbeta and 13 Jbeta primers were used. TCRdb keeps only in-frame clones here, not all; method: immunoSEQ multiplex PCR. The repertoire holds about 160,000 clones, with 80% as singletons. The source is a man aged 30 to 45 in good health and CMV-seronegative. The chain carries TRBV30 and TRBJ1-2; TRBD1 is a possible D gene (6 bases). The material sequenced was PBMCs. The CDR3 DNA is TGTGCCTGGAACAGGGAATATGGCTACACCTTC. Amino acids: CAWNREYGYTF. Using reference TRBV30 and TRBJ1-2 for the parts outside the CDR3, the full variable domain is SQTIHQWPATLVQPVGSPLSLECTVEGTSNPNLYWYRQAAGRGLQLLFYSVGIGQISSEVPQNLSASRPQDRQFILSSKKLLLSDSGFYLCAWNREYGYTFGSGTRLTVV.